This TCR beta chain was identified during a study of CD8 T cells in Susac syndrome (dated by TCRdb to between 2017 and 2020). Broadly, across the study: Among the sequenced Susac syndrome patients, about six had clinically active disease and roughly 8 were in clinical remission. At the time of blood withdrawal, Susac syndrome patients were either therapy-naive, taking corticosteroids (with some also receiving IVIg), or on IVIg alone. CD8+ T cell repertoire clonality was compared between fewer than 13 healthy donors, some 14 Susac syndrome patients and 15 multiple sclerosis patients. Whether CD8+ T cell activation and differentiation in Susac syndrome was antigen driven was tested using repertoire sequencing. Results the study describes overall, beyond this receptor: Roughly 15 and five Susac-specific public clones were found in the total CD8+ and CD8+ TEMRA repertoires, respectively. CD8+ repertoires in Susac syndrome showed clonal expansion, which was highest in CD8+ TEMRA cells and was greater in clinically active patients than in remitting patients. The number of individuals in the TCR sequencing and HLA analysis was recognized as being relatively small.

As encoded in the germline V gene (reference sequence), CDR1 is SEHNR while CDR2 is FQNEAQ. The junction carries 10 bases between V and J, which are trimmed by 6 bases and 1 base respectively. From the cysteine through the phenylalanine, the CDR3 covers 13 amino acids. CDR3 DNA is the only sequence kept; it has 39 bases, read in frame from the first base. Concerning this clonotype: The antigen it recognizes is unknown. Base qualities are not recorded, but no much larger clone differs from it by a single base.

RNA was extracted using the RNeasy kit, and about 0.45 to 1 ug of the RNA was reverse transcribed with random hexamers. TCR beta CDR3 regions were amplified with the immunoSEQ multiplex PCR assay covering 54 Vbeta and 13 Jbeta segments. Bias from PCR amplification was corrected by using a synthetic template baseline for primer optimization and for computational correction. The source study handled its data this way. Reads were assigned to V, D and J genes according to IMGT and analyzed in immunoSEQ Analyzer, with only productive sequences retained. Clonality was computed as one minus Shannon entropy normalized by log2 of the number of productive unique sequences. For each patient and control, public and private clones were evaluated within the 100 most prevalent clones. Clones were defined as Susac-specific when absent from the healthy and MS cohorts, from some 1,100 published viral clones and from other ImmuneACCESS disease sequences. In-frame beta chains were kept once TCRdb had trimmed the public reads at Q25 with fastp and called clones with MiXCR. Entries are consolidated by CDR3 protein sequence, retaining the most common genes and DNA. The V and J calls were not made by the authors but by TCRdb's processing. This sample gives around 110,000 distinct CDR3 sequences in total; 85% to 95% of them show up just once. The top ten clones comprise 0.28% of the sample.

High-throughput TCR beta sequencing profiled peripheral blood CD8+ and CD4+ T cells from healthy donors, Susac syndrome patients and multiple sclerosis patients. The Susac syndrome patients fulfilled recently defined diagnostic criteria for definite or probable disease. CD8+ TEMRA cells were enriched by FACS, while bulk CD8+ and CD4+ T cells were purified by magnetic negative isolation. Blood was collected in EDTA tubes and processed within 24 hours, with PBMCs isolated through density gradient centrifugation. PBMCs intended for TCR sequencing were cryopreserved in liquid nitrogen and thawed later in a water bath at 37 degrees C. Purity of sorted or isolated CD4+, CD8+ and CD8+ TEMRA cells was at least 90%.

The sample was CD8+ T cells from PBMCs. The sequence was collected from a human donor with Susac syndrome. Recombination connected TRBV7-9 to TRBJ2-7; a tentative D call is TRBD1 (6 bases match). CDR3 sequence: CASRQGSSYEQYF. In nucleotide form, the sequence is TGTGCCAGCAGACAGGGTTCGTCCTACGAGCAGTACTTC.